Presented here are 14 T cell receptor beta chains from one specimen sequenced in a study of blood T cell repertoires in COVID-19. Produced via immunoSEQ multiplex PCR; TCRdb's table is partial and in-frame only. The sample has around 220,000 clones, almost 90% seen once. The sample comprised PBMCs or T cells enriched from blood (not recorded which). Receptor source: a man between 25 and 39 years old who had been exposed to COVID-19.

This clone occurred once. The chain links TRBV3-1 (or the pseudogene TRBV3-2) to TRBJ1-3; D call uncertain. CDR3 size: 14 residues. The germline V gene encodes CDR1 LGHDT and CDR2 YNNKEL (reference sequence). Deletions cut 4 bases from V and 0 bases from J, with 7 bases between. In nucleotides, the CDR3 is TGTGCCAGCAGCCTTCTAAGCTCTGGAAACACCATATATTTT. Its translation: CASSLLSSGNTIYF.

The chain is built from TRBV19 and TRBJ1-2; the match to TRBD1 covers 9 bases. J was trimmed by 8 bases and V by 6 bases; bases with no gene match: 10. The CDR3 contains 14 residues. Germline lookup yields CDR1 LNHDA and CDR2 SQIVND (reference sequence). Written as DNA, the CDR3 is TGTGCCAGTAGACCCCCGGGACAGGGTTACGGCTACACCTTC. Amino acids: CASRPPGQGYGYTF. The whole variable domain, filled in from reference TRBV19 and TRBJ1-2, reads DGGITQSPKYLFRKEGQNVTLSCEQNLNHDAMYWYRQDPGQGLRLIYYSQIVNDFQKGDIAEGYSVSREKKESFPLTVTSAQKNPTAFYLCASRPPGQGYGYTFGSGTRLTVV.

V usage is TRBV3-1 (or the pseudogene TRBV3-2) and J usage is TRBJ1-1; D is undetermined. V lost 0 bases to trimming and J lost 1 base, with 15 bases between them. This CDR3 comprises 17 residues. Germline values: CDR1 LGHDT, CDR2 YNNKEL (reference sequence). This CDR3 reads CASSQDNFVTRNTEAFF. DNA of the CDR3: TGTGCCAGCAGCCAAGACAACTTCGTGACAAGGAACACTGAAGCTTTCTTT.

V gene TRBV13 combines with J gene TRBJ1-1; D not certain. Germline V gives CDR1 PRHDT, CDR2 FYEKMQ (reference sequence). Trimming removed 5 bases at V and 0 bases at J, with 7 bases between. The CDR3 spans 13 residues. This CDR3 reads CASSPYVNTEAFF. The CDR3 nucleotides are TGTGCCAGCAGCCCCTATGTGAACACTGAAGCTTTCTTT. The full variable domain, in which reference TRBV13 and TRBJ1-1 provide the parts outside the CDR3, is AAGVIQSPRHLIKEKRETATLKCYPIPRHDTVYWYQQGPGQDPQFLISFYEKMQSDKGSIPDRFSAQQFSDYHSELNMSSLELGDSALYFCASSPYVNTEAFFGQGTRLTVV.

V is TRBV7-3 and J is TRBJ2-2, with TRBD2 identical over 10 bases. CDR3 length: 17 amino acids. The V gene end was trimmed by 4 bases and the J gene end by 4 bases; junction bases not matched to a gene: 9. Germline V gene data show CDR1 as SGHTA and CDR2 as FQGTGA. CDR3 residues: CASSSFASGGVTGELFF. In nucleotides, the CDR3 is TGTGCCAGCAGCTCGTTTGCGAGCGGGGGGGTCACCGGGGAGCTGTTTTTT.

V and J are TRBV4-1 and TRBJ2-3, with 9 bases that match TRBD2. The J segment lost 7 bases and the V segment lost 2 bases, leaving 10 bases of the junction unmatched. The CDR3 spans 16 residues. CDR1 is MGHRA and CDR2 is YSYEKL in the germline V gene. CDR3 sequence (DNA): TGCGCCAGCAGCCAACCAGCGGGGGGCAAATGGAATACGCAGTATTTT. As protein: CASSQPAGGKWNTQYF.

This chain links TRBV7-2 with TRBJ2-7; TRBD1 matches at 10 bases. The J segment lost 3 bases and the V segment lost 5 bases, leaving 4 bases of the junction unmatched. The CDR3 length is 14 residues. From germline, CDR1 is SGHTA and CDR2 FQGNSA. The chain's CDR3 is CASSLTGGGYEQYF. The CDR3 nucleotides read TGTGCCAGCAGCCTGACAGGGGGCGGCTACGAGCAGTACTTC.

The chain carries TRBV3-1 (or the pseudogene TRBV3-2) and TRBJ2-7, with D maybe TRBD2 (5 bases). The CDR3 extends over 14 amino acids. V lost 1 base and J lost 3, with 10 bases in between. Germline-derived CDR1 and CDR2 are LGHDT and YNNKEL (reference sequence). CDR3 sequence reads: CASSQVPGFYEQYF. CDR3 nucleotide sequence: TGTGCCAGCAGCCAAGTTCCGGGGTTCTACGAGCAGTACTTC.

The rearrangement joins TRBV6-5 to TRBJ1-6; no reliable D call. The CDR3 extends over 14 amino acids. V dropped 3 bases and J dropped 8 bases, with 11 bases sitting between them. Germline CDR1 reads MNHEY; CDR2 reads SVGAGI. The CDR3 DNA reads TGTGCCAGCAGTTATAGGACTGGCTATTCACCCCTCCACTTT. The encoded protein is CASSYRTGYSPLHF.

J is TRBJ2-2 and V is TRBV15, with D perhaps matching TRBD2 (8 bases). The CDR3 totals 16 residues. V lost 3 bases and J 1 base, leaving 12 bases between the germline ends. Germline CDR1 is LNHNV and CDR2 is YYDKDF (reference sequence). CDR3 region: CATSSGRGQNTGELFF. CDR3 bases: TGTGCCACCAGCAGCGGGAGGGGGCAGAACACCGGGGAGCTGTTTTTT.

The chain couples TRBV2 to TRBJ2-7; possible D gene TRBD2, 5 bases. V was cut by 4 bases and J by 5 bases, with 9 bases left in between. CDR1 and CDR2 from the germline V gene are SNHLY and FYNNEI. CDR3 size: 12 residues. The CDR3 coding sequence is TGTGCCAGCAGTGTTATGAGGGACGAGCAGTACTTC. Its translation: CASSVMRDEQYF.

Details on this clone: This same CDR3 is encoded by further DNA sequences in the sample. The chain is built from TRBV5-1 and TRBJ1-6; 9 bases agree with TRBD1. This CDR3 comprises 14 residues. The germline CDR1 and CDR2 sequences are SGHRS and YFSETQ. The V gene end was trimmed by 3 bases and the J gene end by 7 bases; junction bases not matched to a gene: 2. The CDR3 DNA follows: TGCGCCAGCAGCTCGGGACAGGGCAATTCACCCCTCCACTTT. Its translation is CASSSGQGNSPLHF.

On this clone itself: Relative to the germline gene, one junction end is altered; a read error may explain this. The CDR3 DNA follows: TGTGCCAGCAGTTTATGCCCCAAAGAGCGGGGGGCCGGGGGCTTC. Its translation: CASSLCPKERGAGGF. This chain uses TRBV28 with TRBJ2-7, with 9 bases fitting TRBD2. The CDR3 extends over 15 amino acids. The germline V gene encodes CDR1 MDHEN and CDR2 SYDVKM.

V gene TRBV28 combines with J gene TRBJ2-5; 11 nucleotides agree with TRBD1. After removal of 5 bases from V and 5 bases from J, the junction contained 7 bases not matched to a gene. Germline V gives CDR1 MDHEN, CDR2 SYDVKM. The CDR3 runs to 15 residues. The CDR3 loop is CASSVRDRGRETQYF. The CDR3 nucleotides are TGTGCCAGCAGTGTTAGGGACAGGGGGAGGGAGACCCAGTACTTC.